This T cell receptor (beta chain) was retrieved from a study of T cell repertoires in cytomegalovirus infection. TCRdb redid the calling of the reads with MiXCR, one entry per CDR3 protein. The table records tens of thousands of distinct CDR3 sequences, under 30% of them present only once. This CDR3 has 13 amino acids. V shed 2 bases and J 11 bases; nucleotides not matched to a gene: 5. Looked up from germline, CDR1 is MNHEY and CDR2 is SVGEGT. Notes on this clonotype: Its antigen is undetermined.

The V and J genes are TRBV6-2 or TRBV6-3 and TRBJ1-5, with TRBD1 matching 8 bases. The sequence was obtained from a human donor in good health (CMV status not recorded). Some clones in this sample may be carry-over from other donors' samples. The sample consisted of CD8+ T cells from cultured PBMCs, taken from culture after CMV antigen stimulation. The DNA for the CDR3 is TGTGCCAGCAGTTACACTACAGGGGGGGCCCAGCATTTT. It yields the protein CASSYTTGGAQHF.